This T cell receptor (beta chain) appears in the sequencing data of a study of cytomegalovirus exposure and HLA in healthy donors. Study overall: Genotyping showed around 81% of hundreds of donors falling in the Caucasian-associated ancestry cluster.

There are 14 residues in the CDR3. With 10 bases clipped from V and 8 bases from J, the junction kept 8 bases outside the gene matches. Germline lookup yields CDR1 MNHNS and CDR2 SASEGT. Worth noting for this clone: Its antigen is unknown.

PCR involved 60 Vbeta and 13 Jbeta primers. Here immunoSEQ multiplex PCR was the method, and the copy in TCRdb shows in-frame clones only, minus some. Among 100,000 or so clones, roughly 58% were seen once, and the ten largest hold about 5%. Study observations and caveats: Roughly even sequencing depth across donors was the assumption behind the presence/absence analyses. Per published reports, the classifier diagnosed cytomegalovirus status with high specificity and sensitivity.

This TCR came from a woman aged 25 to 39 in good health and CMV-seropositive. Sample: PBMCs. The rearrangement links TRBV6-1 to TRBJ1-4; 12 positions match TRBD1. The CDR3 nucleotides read TGTGCCACCTCAAGGGACAGGGGGCGGGAAAAACTGTTTTTT. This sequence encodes CATSRDRGREKLFF.